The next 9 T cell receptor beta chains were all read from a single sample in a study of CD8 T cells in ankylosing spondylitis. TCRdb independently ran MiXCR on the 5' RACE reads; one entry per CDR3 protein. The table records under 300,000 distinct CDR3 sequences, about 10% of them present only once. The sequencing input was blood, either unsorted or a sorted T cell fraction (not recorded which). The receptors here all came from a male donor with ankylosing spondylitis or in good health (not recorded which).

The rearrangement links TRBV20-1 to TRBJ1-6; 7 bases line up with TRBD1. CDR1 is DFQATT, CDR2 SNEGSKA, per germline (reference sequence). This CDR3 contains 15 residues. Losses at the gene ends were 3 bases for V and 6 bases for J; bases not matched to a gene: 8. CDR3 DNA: TGCAGTGCTAGGTTGCCGGGACAGCTTAATTCACCCCTCCACTTT. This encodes CSARLPGQLNSPLHF.

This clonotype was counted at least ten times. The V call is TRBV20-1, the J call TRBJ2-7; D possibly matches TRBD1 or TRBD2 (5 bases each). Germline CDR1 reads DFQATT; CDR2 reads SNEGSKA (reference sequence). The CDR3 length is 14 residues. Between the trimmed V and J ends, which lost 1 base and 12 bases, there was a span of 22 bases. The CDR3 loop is CSARAVATKMRGYF. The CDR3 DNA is TGCAGTGCTAGAGCGGTAGCGACCAAAATGAGGGGGTACTTC.

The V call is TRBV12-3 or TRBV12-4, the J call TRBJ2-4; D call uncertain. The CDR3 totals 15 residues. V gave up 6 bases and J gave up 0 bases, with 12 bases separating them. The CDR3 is CASSRDGLAKNIQYF. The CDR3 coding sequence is TGTGCCAGCAGCCGTGACGGTTTAGCCAAAAACATTCAGTACTTC.

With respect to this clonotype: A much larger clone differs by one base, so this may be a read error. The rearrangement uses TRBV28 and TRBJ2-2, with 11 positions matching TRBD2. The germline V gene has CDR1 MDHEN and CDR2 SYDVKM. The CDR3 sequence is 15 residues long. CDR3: CASLTSGRDTGALFF. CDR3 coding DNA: TGTGCCAGCCTAACTAGCGGGAGAGACACCGGGGCGCTGTTTTTT. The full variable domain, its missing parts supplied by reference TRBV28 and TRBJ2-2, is DVKVTQSSRYLVKRTGEKVFLECVQDMDHENMFWYRQDPGLGLRLIYFSYDVKMKEKGDIPEGYSVSREKKERFSLILESASTNQTSMYLCASLTSGRDTGALFFGEGSRLTVL.

The CDR3 spells CASSTGGVLGTEAFF. The CDR3 nucleotides read TGTGCCAGCAGCACAGGCGGGGTATTGGGCACTGAAGCTTTCTTT. V gene TRBV7-9 combines with J gene TRBJ1-1; D perhaps matches TRBD1 (5 bases). This CDR3 comprises 15 residues. Germline lookup yields CDR1 SEHNR and CDR2 FQNEAQ (reference sequence). V lost 5 bases, J lost 4 bases, and 17 bases lay in between.

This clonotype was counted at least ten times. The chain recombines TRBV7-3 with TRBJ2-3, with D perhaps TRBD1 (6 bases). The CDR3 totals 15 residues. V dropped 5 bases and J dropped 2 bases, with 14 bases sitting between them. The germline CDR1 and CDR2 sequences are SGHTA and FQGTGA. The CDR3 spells CASSERTGNTDTQYF. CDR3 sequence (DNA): TGTGCCAGCAGCGAAAGAACAGGGAACACAGATACGCAGTATTTT.

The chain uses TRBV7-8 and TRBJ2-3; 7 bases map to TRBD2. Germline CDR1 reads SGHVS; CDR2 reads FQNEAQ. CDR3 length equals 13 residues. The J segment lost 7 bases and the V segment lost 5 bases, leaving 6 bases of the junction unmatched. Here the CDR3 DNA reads TGTGCCAGCAGCCCTCGACTAGCCCATACGCAGTATTTT. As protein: CASSPRLAHTQYF.

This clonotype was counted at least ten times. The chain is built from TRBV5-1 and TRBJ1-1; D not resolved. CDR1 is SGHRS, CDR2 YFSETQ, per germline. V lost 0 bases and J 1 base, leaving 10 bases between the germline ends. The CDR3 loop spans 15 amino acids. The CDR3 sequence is CASSLVVGPNTEAFF. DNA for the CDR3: TGCGCCAGCAGCTTGGTCGTAGGGCCGAACACTGAAGCTTTCTTT. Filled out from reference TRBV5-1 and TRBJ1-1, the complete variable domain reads KAGVTQTPRYLIKTRGQQVTLSCSPISGHRSVSWYQQTPGQGLQFLFEYFSETQRNKGNFPGRFSGRQFSNSRSEMNVSTLELGDSALYLCASSLVVGPNTEAFFGQGTRLTVV.

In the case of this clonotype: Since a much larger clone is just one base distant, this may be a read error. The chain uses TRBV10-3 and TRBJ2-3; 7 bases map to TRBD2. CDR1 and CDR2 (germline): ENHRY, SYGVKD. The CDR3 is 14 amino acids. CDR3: CVSRREGLSDTQYF. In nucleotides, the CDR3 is TGTGTCTCTAGAAGGGAGGGCCTTTCAGATACGCAGTATTTT.